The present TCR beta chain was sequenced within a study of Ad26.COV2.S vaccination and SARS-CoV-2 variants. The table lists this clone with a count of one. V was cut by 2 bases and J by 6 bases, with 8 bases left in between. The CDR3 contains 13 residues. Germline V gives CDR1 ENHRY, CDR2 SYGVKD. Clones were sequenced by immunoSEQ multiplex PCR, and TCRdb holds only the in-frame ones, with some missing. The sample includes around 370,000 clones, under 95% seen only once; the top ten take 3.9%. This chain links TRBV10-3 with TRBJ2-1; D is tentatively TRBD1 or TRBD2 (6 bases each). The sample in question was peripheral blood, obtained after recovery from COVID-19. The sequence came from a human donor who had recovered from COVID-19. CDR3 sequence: CAISERGRNEQFF. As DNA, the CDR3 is TGTGCCATCAGTGAGCGGGGGCGCAATGAGCAGTTCTTC.